Ten or more counts support the clone carrying this T cell receptor (beta chain). Its antigen is undetermined. Presentation of ophthalmopathy in the donors involved moderate-to-severe activity, CAS ≥3, NOSPECS ≥4 and a duration under 3 months. From fresh peripheral blood, roughly 11 ml in volume, the PBMCs were obtained. This specimen belongs to a study of Graves' ophthalmopathy and Graves' hyperthyroidism. Study as a whole: Researchers obtained peripheral blood at initial diagnosis, before any treatment had begun. The study's findings and limits: Using a 13-signature model, the authors split ophthalmopathy from stable hyperthyroidism, with 87.88% sensitivity and around 76% specificity.

Amplified TCR beta CDR3 regions were obtained using RNA transcripts as template. After a first-round RT-PCR with HTBI primers, a second-round multiplex PCR was run. One entry per CDR3 protein results from TCRdb running MiXCR on the multiplex PCR reads. The repertoire includes 350,000 or so distinct CDR3 sequences, 17% of them detected once, and 10% to 15% sits in the top ten. The germline V gene encodes CDR1 LNHNV and CDR2 YYDKDF (reference sequence). With 7 bases clipped from V and 2 bases from J, the junction kept 13 bases outside the gene matches. The CDR3 has 16 amino acids. The rearrangement uses TRBV15 and TRBJ1-2, with 7 bases matching TRBD1. Input material: peripheral blood. The sequence was obtained from an adult man with Graves' ophthalmopathy. This chain's CDR3 is CATNRDRDSTNYGYTF. CDR3 sequence (DNA): TGTGCCACCAACCGAGATAGGGACAGCACCAACTATGGCTACACCTTC.